This TCR beta chain was captured in a study of blood T cell repertoires in COVID-19. The germline V and J ends were trimmed by 4 bases and 4 bases, with 13 bases remaining between them. The germline CDR1 and CDR2 sequences are MNHEY and SVGAGI. The CDR3 runs 14 residues. Assay: immunoSEQ multiplex PCR; the TCRdb copy retains only in-frame clones and omits some. The top ten clones hold 2.5% to 3.5% of a sample with some 290,000 clones, approximately 87% of them seen once. The specimen was peripheral blood. The sequence came from a woman aged 25 to 39 with COVID-19, enrolled during active disease. The chain carries TRBV6-5 and TRBJ1-2; D perhaps matches TRBD1 (5 bases). The CDR3 reads CASSSGEGPYGYTF. The DNA of the CDR3 is TGTGCCAGCAGTTCGGGGGAGGGGCCCTATGGCTACACCTTC.